The next 18 T cell receptor beta chains were all read from a single sample in a study of response to subunit inactivated influenza vaccine. TCRdb ran MiXCR on the RT-PCR reads and lists one entry per CDR3 protein. The sample includes 160,000 or so distinct CDR3 sequences, about a tenth of them seen just once. Source: non-naive T cells sorted from PBMCs, taken roughly 46 days after vaccination. The receptors here all came from a man aged 50-59 years who received an inactivated influenza vaccine.

The chain joins TRBV20-1 to TRBJ2-1; D call uncertain. CDR3 length: 14 residues. V was cut by 1 base and J by 7 bases, with 14 bases left in between. The germline V gene encodes CDR1 DFQATT and CDR2 SNEGSKA (reference sequence). The CDR3 here is CSARVGQNPNEQFF. The CDR3 DNA is TGCAGTGCTAGAGTAGGGCAAAACCCTAATGAGCAGTTCTTC.

As to this clonotype: At one of its ends the junction is not consistent with the germline gene, which may arise from a read error. The gene calls are TRBV7-7 and TRBJ2-3, with D possibly TRBD1 on 6 matching bases. Per the germline V gene, CDR1 is SSHAT and CDR2 is FNYEAQ (reference sequence). The CDR3 has 12 residues. The chain's CDR3 is CASSPDSGTQYF. Written as DNA, the CDR3 is TGTGCTAGCAGTCCGGACAGTGGTACGCAGTATTTT.

This clonotype came up many times. In DNA form, the CDR3 reads TGTGCCAGCAGCACCGGACAGAACACTGAAGCTTTCTTT. Translating gives CASSTGQNTEAFF. The gene calls are TRBV7-9 and TRBJ1-1, with a possible D match to TRBD1 (5 bases). The ends were cut back, 5 bases at V and 1 base at J, with 8 bases in the middle. In germline, CDR1 is SEHNR, CDR2 FQNEAQ (reference sequence). This CDR3 spans 13 amino acids.

Ten or more counts support this clonotype. The CDR3 bases are TGTGCCAGCCGCTCGACTAGCTACACAGATACGCAGTATTTT. This translates into CASRSTSYTDTQYF. The chain uses TRBV28 and TRBJ2-3; TRBD2 agrees at 7 bases. The CDR3 is 14 amino acids. Germline V gives CDR1 MDHEN, CDR2 SYDVKM. V trimming: 8 bases; J trimming: 2 bases; junction bases outside the gene matches: 7. Variable domain in full (rest from reference TRBV28 and TRBJ2-3): DVKVTQSSRYLVKRTGEKVFLECVQDMDHENMFWYRQDPGLGLRLIYFSYDVKMKEKGDIPEGYSVSREKKERFSLILESASTNQTSMYLCASRSTSYTDTQYFGPGTRLTVL.

This clonotype was detected many times. The rearrangement uses TRBV12-3 or TRBV12-4 and TRBJ2-5; D is ambiguous. V lost 5 bases and J 5 bases, leaving 9 bases between the germline ends. The CDR3 has 12 residues. The CDR3 loop reads CASSPPGETQYF. The CDR3, as DNA: TGTGCCAGCAGTCCTCCTGGGGAGACCCAGTACTTC.

This clonotype was seen ten or more times. V and J are TRBV6-6 and TRBJ2-1; D gene ambiguous. V was cut by 6 bases and J by 8 bases, with 8 bases left in between. Germline CDR1 is MNHNY and CDR2 is SVGAGI (reference sequence). This CDR3 has 11 amino acids. The DNA for the CDR3 is TGTGCCAGCAGCCCTTATGATGAGCAGTTCTTC. As protein: CASSPYDEQFF.

This clonotype appeared a few times. V and J are TRBV18 and TRBJ2-6, with no clear D. The CDR3 is 15 residues long. Germline loops: CDR1 KGHSH, CDR2 LQKENI. The V and J ends lost 0 bases and 1 base respectively, with 4 bases between them. CDR3 protein: CASSPPSSGANVLTF. CDR3 DNA sequence: TGTGCCAGCTCACCACCTAGTTCTGGGGCCAACGTCCTGACTTTC.

This clonotype was seen many times. The rearrangement joins TRBV5-1 to TRBJ2-5; D gene uncertain. The V end lost 0 bases, the J end lost 5 bases, and 11 bases lay between the germline ends. Germline V lookup: CDR1 SGHRS, CDR2 YFSETQ. The CDR3 totals 14 residues. In DNA form, the CDR3 reads TGCGCCAGCAGCTTGGCCAACTATATGGAGACCCAGTACTTC. Its protein product is CASSLANYMETQYF.

The chain links TRBV5-6 to TRBJ1-6; D remains unclear. Trimming stripped 0 bases from V and 1 base from J, with 2 bases between. Germline CDR1 and CDR2: SGHDT and YYEEEE. The CDR3 has 14 amino acids. The chain's CDR3 is CASSLESYNSPLHF. CDR3 DNA sequence: TGTGCCAGCAGCTTGGAGTCCTATAATTCACCCCTCCACTTT.

This clonotype has a handful of counts. The genes are TRBV28 and TRBJ1-5, with 8 bases identical to TRBD1. The CDR3 is 17 amino acids. After removal of 2 bases from V and 2 bases from J, the junction contained 8 bases not matched to a gene. Germline CDR1 is MDHEN and CDR2 is SYDVKM. The CDR3 nucleotides are TGTGCCAGCAGTTTAATCCTACAGGGGGTTGGCAATCAGCCCCAGCATTTT. Amino acid sequence: CASSLILQGVGNQPQHF. Drawing the rest from reference TRBV28 and TRBJ1-5, the complete variable domain is DVKVTQSSRYLVKRTGEKVFLECVQDMDHENMFWYRQDPGLGLRLIYFSYDVKMKEKGDIPEGYSVSREKKERFSLILESASTNQTSMYLCASSLILQGVGNQPQHFGDGTRLSIL.

Many counts were recorded for this clonotype. The J gene is TRBJ2-1, the V gene TRBV12-3 or TRBV12-4; TRBD2 matches 8 bases. The trim removed 3 bases at V and 8 bases at J, leaving 12 bases unmatched. The CDR3 is made up of 16 amino acids. The CDR3 bases are TGTGCCAGCAGTTTTCTGGCCGGGAGGGCTTTCGATGAGCAGTTCTTC. Protein sequence: CASSFLAGRAFDEQFF.

The chain combines TRBV6-1 with TRBJ1-1; TRBD1 is a possible D gene (5 bases). Germline loops: CDR1 MNHNS, CDR2 SASEGT. This CDR3 comprises 13 residues. V was trimmed by 6 bases and J by 4 bases, leaving 12 bases between them. The CDR3 coding sequence is TGTGCCAGCAGGATGGGGCTTTCCACTGAAGCTTTCTTT. Its protein product is CASRMGLSTEAFF.

This clonotype was recorded a few times. The chain uses TRBV2 and TRBJ2-5; D is unclear. CDR3 length equals 14 residues. Germline CDR1 SNHLY, CDR2 FYNNEI. The V gene lost 7 bases and the J gene lost 5 bases, with 17 bases spanning the gap. DNA of the CDR3: TGTGCCAGCAAAGTTGATCCCAACTGGGAGACCCAGTACTTC. Its translation is CASKVDPNWETQYF.

This clonotype was seen only a few times. The chain is built from TRBV5-6 and TRBJ2-7; 16 positions agree with TRBD2. V trimming: 4 bases; J trimming: 0 bases; junction bases outside the gene matches: 10. Per the germline V gene, CDR1 is SGHDT and CDR2 is YYEEEE. The CDR3 sequence is 19 residues long. The CDR3, as DNA: TGTGCCAGCAGCGGTGGGACTAGCGGGAGGGCCGAGAGCTCCTACGAGCAGTACTTC. Translated, it gives CASSGGTSGRAESSYEQYF. The full variable domain, its missing parts supplied by reference TRBV5-6 and TRBJ2-7, is DAGVTQSPTHLIKTRGQQVTLRCSPKSGHDTVSWYQQALGQGPQFIFQYYEEEERQRGNFPDRFSGHQFPNYSSELNVNALLLGDSALYLCASSGGTSGRAESSYEQYFGPGTRLTVT.

The chain recombines TRBV3-1 with TRBJ2-2; D is unclear. The germline V gene has CDR1 LGHDT and CDR2 YNNKEL (reference sequence). This CDR3 spans 12 amino acids. Between the trimmed V and J ends, which lost 5 bases and 6 bases, there was a span of 7 bases. The CDR3 DNA follows: TGTGCCAGCAGCGGCGCAGCCGGGGAGCTGTTTTTT. Residues: CASSGAAGELFF.

This clonotype was observed at least ten times. V gene TRBV5-1 combines with J gene TRBJ1-6; D unclear. Trimming cost V 0 bases and J 5 bases, with 9 bases left between them. This CDR3 contains 15 residues. Germline loops: CDR1 SGHRS, CDR2 YFSETQ. CDR3 loop: CASSLEGMNNSPLHF. The DNA of the CDR3 is TGCGCCAGCAGCTTGGAAGGGATGAATAATTCACCCCTCCACTTT.

This clonotype showed up just a few times. V is TRBV5-8 and J is TRBJ2-3; TRBD2 matches 9 bases. The trim removed 6 bases at V and 5 bases at J, leaving 7 bases unmatched. The CDR3 runs to 14 residues. Germline values: CDR1 SGHTS, CDR2 YDEGEE. CDR3 coding DNA: TGTGCCAGCACTTCTAGCGGGGTTGTAGATACGCAGTATTTT. This codes for CASTSSGVVDTQYF. Together with reference TRBV5-8 and TRBJ2-3, the CDR3 gives the full variable domain: EAGVTQSPTHLIKTRGQQATLRCSPISGHTSVYWYQQALGLGLQFLLWYDEGEERNRGNFPPRFSGRQFPNYSSELNVNALELEDSALYLCASTSSGVVDTQYFGPGTRLTVL.

The chain joins TRBV7-8 to TRBJ1-6; D unresolved. The V end lost 5 bases, the J end lost 6 bases, and 11 bases lay between the germline ends. Germline CDR1 SGHVS, CDR2 FQNEAQ. The CDR3 is made up of 14 amino acids. The CDR3 region is CASSPAGLNSPLHF. CDR3 bases: TGTGCCAGCAGCCCCGCGGGTCTTAATTCACCCCTCCACTTT.